The 5 T cell receptor beta chains below were found in one sample sequenced in a study of technical replicates of blood from a handful of donors. Libraries were prepared by immunoSEQ multiplex PCR; TCRdb keeps only in-frame clonotypes and omits some of them. Among roughly 90,000 clones listed, 85% to 95% were seen once. Material for sequencing was T cells isolated from PBMCs. Receptor source: a human donor in good health.

CDR3 residues: CASIRSPRGSYNEQFF. In DNA, the CDR3 is TGTGCCAGTATCAGAAGCCCGCGGGGCTCCTACAATGAGCAGTTCTTC. The chain has TRBV19 and TRBJ2-1, with D possibly TRBD2 on 6 matching bases. Between the trimmed V and J ends, which lost 7 bases and 0 bases, there was a span of 16 bases. CDR1 is LNHDA and CDR2 is SQIVND in the germline V gene (reference sequence). The CDR3 consists of 16 residues. The complete variable domain, with remaining parts taken from reference TRBV19 and TRBJ2-1, reads DGGITQSPKYLFRKEGQNVTLSCEQNLNHDAMYWYRQDPGQGLRLIYYSQIVNDFQKGDIAEGYSVSREKKESFPLTVTSAQKNPTAFYLCASIRSPRGSYNEQFFGPGTRLTVL.

This rearrangement joins TRBV6-5 to TRBJ2-5, with a tentative D call TRBD2 (6 bases). Trimming left V 8 bases short and J 3 bases short, with 16 bases between. The germline CDR1 and CDR2 sequences are MNHEY and SVGAGI. The CDR3 runs to 14 residues. The DNA for the CDR3 is TGTGCCAGCCAACTTTCCAGGAGGGAAGAGACCCAGTACTTC. Translated, it gives CASQLSRREETQYF.

The chain recombines TRBV2 with TRBJ2-7; a weak D match, TRBD1 (7 bases). CDR1 SNHLY and CDR2 FYNNEI come from the germline V gene. The CDR3 sequence is 13 residues long. V was pared by 7 bases and J by 3 bases, with 13 bases between. The chain's CDR3 is CASNRGTDYEQYF. The CDR3 DNA reads TGTGCCAGCAATCGGGGGACAGACTACGAGCAGTACTTC. Supplemented by reference TRBV2 and TRBJ2-7, the full variable domain reads EPEVTQTPSHQVTQMGQEVILRCVPISNHLYFYWYRQILGQKVEFLVSFYNNEISEKSEIFDDQFSVERPDGSNFTLKIRSTKLEDSAMYFCASNRGTDYEQYFGPGTRLTVT.

The CDR3 sequence is CASGLGSQPQHF. The CDR3 coding sequence is TGTGCTAGTGGTTTGGGGAGTCAGCCCCAGCATTTT. The V and J genes are TRBV12-5 and TRBJ1-5; D is uncertain. Trimming removed 1 base from V and 6 bases from J, with 4 bases in between. This CDR3 has 12 residues. CDR1 is LGHNT, CDR2 FRNRAP, per germline.

The V and J genes are TRBV29-1 and TRBJ1-5, with D tentatively TRBD1 (5 bases). Looked up from germline, CDR1 is SQVTM and CDR2 is ANQGSEA. Trimming cost V 4 bases and J 2 bases, with 9 bases left between them. The CDR3 has 13 amino acids. CDR3 sequence (DNA): TGCAGCGTTGCAACAGGCGGCAATCAGCCCCAGCATTTT. It encodes CSVATGGNQPQHF.